This T cell receptor (beta chain) is drawn from a study of somatic mutations in cytotoxic T cells in rheumatoid arthritis. Separation of CD4+ and CD8+ cells was performed by positive magnetic bead selection, and purity was verified by flow cytometry. Notes on the study in general: Exceedance of 20% of CD8+ cells by the largest CD8+ clone occurred in about an eighth of the roughly 65 patients.

Note on this clone: Its antigen remains unknown.

As originally analysed: When patient CD8+ clones larger than 1% were compared with published virus-specific TCRB sequences, few matched. Profiled with immunoSEQ multiplex PCR; TCRdb holds only in-frame clones, not every one. Clonal size and the V and J genes are those of that table, whereas D and trimming came from the DNA. The sample lists some 30,000 clones, approximately 86% occurring once. The sequenced sample was CD8+ T cells sorted from blood. This TCR came from an adult with rheumatoid arthritis.

CDR3 sequence reads: CASSFRGRIEQFF. The CDR3 bases are TGTGCCAGCAGTTTCAGGGGGCGGATTGAGCAGTTCTTC. The chain recombines TRBV27 with TRBJ2-1, with 8 bases matching TRBD1. The germline gives CDR1 MNHEY, CDR2 SMNVEV (reference sequence). V shed 3 bases, J shed 9 bases, and the junction held 4 bases outside the gene matches. The CDR3 is 13 residues long.